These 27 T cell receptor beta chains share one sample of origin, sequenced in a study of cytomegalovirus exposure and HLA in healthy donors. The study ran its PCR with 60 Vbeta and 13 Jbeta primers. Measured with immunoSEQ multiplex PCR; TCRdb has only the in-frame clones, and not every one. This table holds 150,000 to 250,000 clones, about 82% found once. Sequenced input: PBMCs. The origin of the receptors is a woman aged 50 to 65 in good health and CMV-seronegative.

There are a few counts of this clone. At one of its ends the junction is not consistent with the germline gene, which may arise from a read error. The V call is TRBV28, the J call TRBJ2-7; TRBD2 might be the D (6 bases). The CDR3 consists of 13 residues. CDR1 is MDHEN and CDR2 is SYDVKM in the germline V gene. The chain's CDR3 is CASSTPVGPKGGF. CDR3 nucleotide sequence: TGTGCCAGCAGTACCCCCGTGGGTCCTAAAGGAGGGTTC.

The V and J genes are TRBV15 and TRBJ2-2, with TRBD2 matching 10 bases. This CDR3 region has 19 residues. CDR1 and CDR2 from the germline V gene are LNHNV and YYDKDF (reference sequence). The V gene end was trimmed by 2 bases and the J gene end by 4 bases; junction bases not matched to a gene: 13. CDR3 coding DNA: TGTGCCACCAGCAGATCCTCCCCCACACTAGCGGGATTCACCGGGGAGCTGTTTTTT. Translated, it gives CATSRSSPTLAGFTGELFF.

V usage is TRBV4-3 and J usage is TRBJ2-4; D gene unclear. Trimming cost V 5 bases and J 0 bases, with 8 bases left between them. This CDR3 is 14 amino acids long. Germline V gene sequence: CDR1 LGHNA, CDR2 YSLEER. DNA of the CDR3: TGCGCCAGCAGCTATTCTTTAGCCAAAAACATTCAGTACTTC. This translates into CASSYSLAKNIQYF.

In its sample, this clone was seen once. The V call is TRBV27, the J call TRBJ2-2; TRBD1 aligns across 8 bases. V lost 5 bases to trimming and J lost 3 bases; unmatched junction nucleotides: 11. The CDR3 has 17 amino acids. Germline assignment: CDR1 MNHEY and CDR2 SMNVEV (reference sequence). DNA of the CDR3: TGTGCCAGCAGTACCCAACTCCAGGGGGCCTACACCGGGGAGCTGTTTTTT. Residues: CASSTQLQGAYTGELFF.

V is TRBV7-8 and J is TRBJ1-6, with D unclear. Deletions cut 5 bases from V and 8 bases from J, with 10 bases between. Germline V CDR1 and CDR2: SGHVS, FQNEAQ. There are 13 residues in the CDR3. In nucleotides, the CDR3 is TGTGCCAGCAGCGTGAGAGATTATTCACCCCTCCACTTT. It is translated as CASSVRDYSPLHF.

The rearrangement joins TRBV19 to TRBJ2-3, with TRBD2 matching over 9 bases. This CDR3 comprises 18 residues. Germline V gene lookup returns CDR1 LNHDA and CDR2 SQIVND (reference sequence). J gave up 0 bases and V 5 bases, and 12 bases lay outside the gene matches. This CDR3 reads CASSAPGLARSSTDTQYF. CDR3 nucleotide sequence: TGTGCCAGTAGTGCCCCGGGACTAGCCCGGTCTAGCACAGATACGCAGTATTTT.

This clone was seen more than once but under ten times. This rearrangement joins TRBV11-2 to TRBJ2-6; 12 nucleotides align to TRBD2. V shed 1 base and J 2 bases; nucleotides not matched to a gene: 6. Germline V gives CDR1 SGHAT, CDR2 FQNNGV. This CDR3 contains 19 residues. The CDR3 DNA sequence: TGTGCCAGCAGCTTAGTTGGGCTAGCGGGAGGGCCTGGGGCCAACGTCCTGACTTTC. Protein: CASSLVGLAGGPGANVLTF.

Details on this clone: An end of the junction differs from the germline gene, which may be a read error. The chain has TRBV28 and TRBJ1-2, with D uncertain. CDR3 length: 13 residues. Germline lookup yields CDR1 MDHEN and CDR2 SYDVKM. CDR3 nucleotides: TGTGCCGGCAGTTTTGGTCAGGCGTATGGCTACACCTTC. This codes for CAGSFGQAYGYTF.

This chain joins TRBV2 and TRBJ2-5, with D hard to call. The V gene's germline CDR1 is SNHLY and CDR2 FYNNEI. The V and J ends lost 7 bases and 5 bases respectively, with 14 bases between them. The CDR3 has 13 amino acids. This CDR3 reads CASNLGWLETQYF. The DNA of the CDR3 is TGTGCCAGCAACCTTGGTTGGCTTGAGACCCAGTACTTC.

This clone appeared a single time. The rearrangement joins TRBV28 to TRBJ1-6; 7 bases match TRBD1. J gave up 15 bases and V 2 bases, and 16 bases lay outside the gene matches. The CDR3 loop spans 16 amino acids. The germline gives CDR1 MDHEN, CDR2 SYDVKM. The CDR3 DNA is TGTGCCAGCAGTTTAGTGCTATGGGACAGTAAGGTCTTCCTCCACTTT. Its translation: CASSLVLWDSKVFLHF. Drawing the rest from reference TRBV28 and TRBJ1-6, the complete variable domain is DVKVTQSSRYLVKRTGEKVFLECVQDMDHENMFWYRQDPGLGLRLIYFSYDVKMKEKGDIPEGYSVSREKKERFSLILESASTNQTSMYLCASSLVLWDSKVFLHFGNGTRLTVT.

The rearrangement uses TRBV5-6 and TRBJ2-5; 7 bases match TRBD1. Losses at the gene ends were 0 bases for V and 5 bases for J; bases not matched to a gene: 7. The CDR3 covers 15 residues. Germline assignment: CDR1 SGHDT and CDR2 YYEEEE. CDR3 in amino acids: CASSLEHRGPETQYF. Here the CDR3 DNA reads TGTGCCAGCAGCTTGGAGCATAGGGGGCCGGAGACCCAGTACTTC.

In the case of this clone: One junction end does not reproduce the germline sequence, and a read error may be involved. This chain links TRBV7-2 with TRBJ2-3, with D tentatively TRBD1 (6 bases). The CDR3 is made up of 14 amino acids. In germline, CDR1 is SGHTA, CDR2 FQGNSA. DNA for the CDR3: TGTGCCAGCAGCTTAGCGGGACACACAGATATGCAGTATTTT. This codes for CASSLAGHTDMQYF.

This CDR3 reads CASSLMGLAGVNEQFF. The CDR3 DNA reads as TGTGCCAGCAGTTTAATGGGACTAGCGGGAGTTAATGAGCAGTTCTTC. V and J are TRBV28 and TRBJ2-1; 14 nucleotides match TRBD2. The CDR3 has 16 residues. V lost 2 bases to trimming and J lost 7 bases; unmatched junction nucleotides: 4. Germline V lookup: CDR1 MDHEN, CDR2 SYDVKM.

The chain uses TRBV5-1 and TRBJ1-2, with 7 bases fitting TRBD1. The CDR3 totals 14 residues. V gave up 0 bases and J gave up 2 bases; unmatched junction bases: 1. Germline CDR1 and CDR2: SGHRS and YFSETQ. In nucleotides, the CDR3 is TGCGCCAGCAGCTTGGGGGACAGCAACTATGGCTACACCTTC. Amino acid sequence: CASSLGDSNYGYTF.

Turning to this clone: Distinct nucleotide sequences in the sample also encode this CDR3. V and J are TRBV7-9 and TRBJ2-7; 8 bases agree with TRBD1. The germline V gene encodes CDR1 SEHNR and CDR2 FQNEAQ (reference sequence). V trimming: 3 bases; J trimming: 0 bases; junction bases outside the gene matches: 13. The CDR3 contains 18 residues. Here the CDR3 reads CASSLAPGGSSYSYEQYF. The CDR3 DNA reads TGTGCCAGCAGCTTGGCCCCAGGGGGCAGTTCTTACTCCTACGAGCAGTACTTC.

The CDR3 region has the DNA TGTGCCAGCAGTGGGACAGGGAAGACCCAGTACTTC. Translating gives CASSGTGKTQYF. The V gene is TRBV11-2, the J gene TRBJ2-5; 9 bases fit TRBD1. The CDR3 has 12 residues. CDR1 is SGHAT, CDR2 FQNNGV, per germline. The ends lost 6 bases at V and 6 bases at J; junction bases unmatched: 2.

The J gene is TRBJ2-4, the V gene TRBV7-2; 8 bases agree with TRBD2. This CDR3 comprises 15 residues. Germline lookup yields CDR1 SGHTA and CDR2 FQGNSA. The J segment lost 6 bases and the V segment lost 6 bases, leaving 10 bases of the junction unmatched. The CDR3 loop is CASRSGTSPINIQYF. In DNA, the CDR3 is TGTGCCAGCAGGTCCGGGACTAGTCCTATAAACATTCAGTACTTC.

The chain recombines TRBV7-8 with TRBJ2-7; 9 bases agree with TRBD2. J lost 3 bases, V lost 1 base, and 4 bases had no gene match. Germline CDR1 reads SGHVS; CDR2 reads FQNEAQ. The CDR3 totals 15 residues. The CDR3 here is CASSLVASGIYEQYF. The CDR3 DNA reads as TGTGCCAGCAGCTTAGTCGCTAGCGGGATCTACGAGCAGTACTTC.

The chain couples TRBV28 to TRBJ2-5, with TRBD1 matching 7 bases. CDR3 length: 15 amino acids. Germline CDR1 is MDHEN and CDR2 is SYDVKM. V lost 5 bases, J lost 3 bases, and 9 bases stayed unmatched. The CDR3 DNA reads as TGTGCCAGCAGTGGGATAACAGGGGAAGAAGAGACCCAGTACTTC. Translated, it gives CASSGITGEEETQYF.

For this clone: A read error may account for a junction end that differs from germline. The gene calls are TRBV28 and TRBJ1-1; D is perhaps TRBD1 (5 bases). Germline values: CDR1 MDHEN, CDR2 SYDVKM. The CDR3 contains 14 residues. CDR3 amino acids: CASSQLTGGTEASF. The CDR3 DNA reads TGTGCCAGCAGTCAACTGACGGGGGGGACTGAAGCTTCCTTT.

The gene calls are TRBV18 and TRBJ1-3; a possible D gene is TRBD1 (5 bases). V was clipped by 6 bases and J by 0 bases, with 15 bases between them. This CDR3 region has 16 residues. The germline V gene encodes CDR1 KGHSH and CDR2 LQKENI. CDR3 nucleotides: TGTGCCAGCTCCCTATTAGATGACAGCTCTGGAAACACCATATATTTT. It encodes CASSLLDDSSGNTIYF.

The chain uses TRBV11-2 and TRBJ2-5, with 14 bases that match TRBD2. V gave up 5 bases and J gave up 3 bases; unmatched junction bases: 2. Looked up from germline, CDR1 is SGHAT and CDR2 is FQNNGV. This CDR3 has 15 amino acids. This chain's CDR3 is CASSPGLAGEETQYF. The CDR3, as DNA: TGTGCCAGCAGCCCGGGACTAGCGGGAGAAGAGACCCAGTACTTC.

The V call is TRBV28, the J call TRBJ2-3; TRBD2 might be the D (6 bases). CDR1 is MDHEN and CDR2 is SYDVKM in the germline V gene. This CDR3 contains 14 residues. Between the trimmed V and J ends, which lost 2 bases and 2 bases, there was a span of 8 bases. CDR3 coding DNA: TGTGCCAGCAGTTTAGCGGGATCCACAGATACGCAGTATTTT. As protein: CASSLAGSTDTQYF. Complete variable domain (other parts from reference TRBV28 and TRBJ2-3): DVKVTQSSRYLVKRTGEKVFLECVQDMDHENMFWYRQDPGLGLRLIYFSYDVKMKEKGDIPEGYSVSREKKERFSLILESASTNQTSMYLCASSLAGSTDTQYFGPGTRLTVL.

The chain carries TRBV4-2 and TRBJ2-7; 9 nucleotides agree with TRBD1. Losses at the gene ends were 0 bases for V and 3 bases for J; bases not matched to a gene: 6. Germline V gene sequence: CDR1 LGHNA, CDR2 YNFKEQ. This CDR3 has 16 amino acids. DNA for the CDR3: TGTGCCAGCAGCCAAGAAGGACCGGGACAGGGCTACGAGCAGTACTTC. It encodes CASSQEGPGQGYEQYF.

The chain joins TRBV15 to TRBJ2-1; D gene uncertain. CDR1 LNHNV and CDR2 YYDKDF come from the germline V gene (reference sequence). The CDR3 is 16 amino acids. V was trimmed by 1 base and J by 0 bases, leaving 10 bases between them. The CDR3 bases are TGTGCCACCAGCAGAGGCGGCGGTAGCTCCTACAATGAGCAGTTCTTC. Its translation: CATSRGGGSSYNEQFF.

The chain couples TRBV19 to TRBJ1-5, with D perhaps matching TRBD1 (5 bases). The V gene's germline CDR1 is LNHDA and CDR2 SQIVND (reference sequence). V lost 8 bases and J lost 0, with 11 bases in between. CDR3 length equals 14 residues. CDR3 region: CASGGVISNQPQHF. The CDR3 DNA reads TGTGCCAGTGGGGGGGTCATTAGCAATCAGCCCCAGCATTTT.

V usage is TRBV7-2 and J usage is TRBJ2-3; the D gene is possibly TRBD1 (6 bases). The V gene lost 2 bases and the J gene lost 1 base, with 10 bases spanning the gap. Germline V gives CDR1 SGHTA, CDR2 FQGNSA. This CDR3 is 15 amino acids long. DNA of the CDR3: TGTGCCAGCAGCTTATTAGCAGGGGGCACAGATACGCAGTATTTT. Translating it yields CASSLLAGGTDTQYF.